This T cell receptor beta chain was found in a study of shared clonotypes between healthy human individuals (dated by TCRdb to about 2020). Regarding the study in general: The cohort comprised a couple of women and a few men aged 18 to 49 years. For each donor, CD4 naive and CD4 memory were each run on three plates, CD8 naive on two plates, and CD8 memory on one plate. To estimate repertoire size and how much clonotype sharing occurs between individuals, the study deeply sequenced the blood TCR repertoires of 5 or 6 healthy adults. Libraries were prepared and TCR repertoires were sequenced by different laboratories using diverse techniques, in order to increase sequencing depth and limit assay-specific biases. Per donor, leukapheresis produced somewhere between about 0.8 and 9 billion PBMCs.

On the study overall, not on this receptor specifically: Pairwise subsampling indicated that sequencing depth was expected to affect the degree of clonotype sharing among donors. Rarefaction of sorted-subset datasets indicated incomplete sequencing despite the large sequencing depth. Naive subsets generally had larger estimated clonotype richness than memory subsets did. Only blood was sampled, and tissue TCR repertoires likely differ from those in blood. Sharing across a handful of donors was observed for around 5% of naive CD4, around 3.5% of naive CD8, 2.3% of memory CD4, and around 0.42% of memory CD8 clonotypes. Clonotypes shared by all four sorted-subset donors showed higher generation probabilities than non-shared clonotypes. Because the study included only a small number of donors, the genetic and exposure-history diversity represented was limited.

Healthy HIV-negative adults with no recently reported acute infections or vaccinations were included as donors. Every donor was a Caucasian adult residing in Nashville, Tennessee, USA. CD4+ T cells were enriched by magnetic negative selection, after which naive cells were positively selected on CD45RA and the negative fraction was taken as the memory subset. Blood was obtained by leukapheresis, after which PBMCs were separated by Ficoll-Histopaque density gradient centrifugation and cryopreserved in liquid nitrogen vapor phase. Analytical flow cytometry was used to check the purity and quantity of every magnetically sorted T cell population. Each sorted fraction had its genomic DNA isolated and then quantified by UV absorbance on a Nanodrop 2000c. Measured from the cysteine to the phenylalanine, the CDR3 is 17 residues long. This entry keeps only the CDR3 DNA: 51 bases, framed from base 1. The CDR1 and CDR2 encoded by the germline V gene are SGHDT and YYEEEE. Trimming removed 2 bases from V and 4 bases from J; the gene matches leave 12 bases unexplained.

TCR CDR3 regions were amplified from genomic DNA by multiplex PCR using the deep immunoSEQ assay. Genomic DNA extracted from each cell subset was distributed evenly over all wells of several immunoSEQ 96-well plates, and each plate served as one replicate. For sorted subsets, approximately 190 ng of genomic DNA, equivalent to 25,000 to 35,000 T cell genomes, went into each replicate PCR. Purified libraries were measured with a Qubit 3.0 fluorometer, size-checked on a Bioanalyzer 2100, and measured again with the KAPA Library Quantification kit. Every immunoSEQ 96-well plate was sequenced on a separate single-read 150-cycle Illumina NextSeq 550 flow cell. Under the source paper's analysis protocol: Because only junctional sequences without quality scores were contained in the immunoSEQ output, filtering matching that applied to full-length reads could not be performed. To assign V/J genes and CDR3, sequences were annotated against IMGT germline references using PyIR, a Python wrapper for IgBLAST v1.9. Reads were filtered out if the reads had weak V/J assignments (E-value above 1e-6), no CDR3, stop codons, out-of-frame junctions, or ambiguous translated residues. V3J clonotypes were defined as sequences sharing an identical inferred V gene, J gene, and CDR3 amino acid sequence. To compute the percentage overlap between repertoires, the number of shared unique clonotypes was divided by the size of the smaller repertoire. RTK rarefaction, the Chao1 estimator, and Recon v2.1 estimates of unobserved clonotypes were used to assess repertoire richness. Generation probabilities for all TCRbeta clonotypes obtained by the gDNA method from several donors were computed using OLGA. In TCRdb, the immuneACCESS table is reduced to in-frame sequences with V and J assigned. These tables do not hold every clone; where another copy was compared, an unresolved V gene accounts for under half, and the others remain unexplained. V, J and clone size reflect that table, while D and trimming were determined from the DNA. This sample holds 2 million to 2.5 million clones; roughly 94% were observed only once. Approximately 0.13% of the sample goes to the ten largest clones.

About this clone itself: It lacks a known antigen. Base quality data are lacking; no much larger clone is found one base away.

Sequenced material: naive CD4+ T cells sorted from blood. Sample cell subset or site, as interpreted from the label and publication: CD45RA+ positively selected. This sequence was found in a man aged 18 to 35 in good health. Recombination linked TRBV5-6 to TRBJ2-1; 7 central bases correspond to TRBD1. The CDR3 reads CASSFLGVGTAYNEQFF. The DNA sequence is TGTGCCAGCAGCTTCCTCGGGGTTGGGACAGCATACAATGAGCAGTTCTTC.